The rows below give T cell receptor beta chains drawn from one sample of a study of blood T cell repertoires in COVID-19. Data came from immunoSEQ multiplex PCR; TCRdb stores just in-frame clones and leaves some out. The repertoire has fewer than 85,000 clones, 80% to 90% of them found once; the top ten carry 17%. Sequenced sample: peripheral blood. These receptors all stem from a woman aged 55-70 years with acute or convalescent COVID-19. CDR3s include the opening cysteine and the closing phenylalanine or tryptophan. The order of the fields is J gene, V gene, D gene, CDR3 length, clone size, CDR3 protein, CDR3 DNA. The D gene is left open where the match is weak. The size entry is marked missing in some rows and otherwise reads once, few, many or a size class.

TRBJ2-3 TRBV7-3 - 14 - CASSLGRGADTQYF TGTGCCAGCAGCCTGGGCAGGGGCGCAGATACGCAGTATTTT
TRBJ1-4 TRBV5-1 TRBD1 14 - CASSPGQGSEKLFF TGCGCCAGCAGCCCCGGACAGGGATCTGAAAAACTGTTTTTT
TRBJ1-4 TRBV15 - 15 - CATSAIDIPNEKLFF TGTGCCACCAGCGCCATCGACATCCCCAATGAAAAACTGTTTTTT
TRBJ1-2 TRBV18 TRBD1 14 - CASSVGQGAEGYTF TGTGCCAGCTCCGTGGGACAGGGGGCGGAGGGCTACACCTTC
TRBJ1-1 TRBV5-5 - 13 - CASSLQGNTEAFF TGTGCCAGCAGCTTACAGGGGAACACTGAAGCTTTCTTT
TRBJ2-1 TRBV5-1 TRBD2 14 - CASVGLAGNNEQFF TGCGCCAGCGTAGGACTAGCGGGAAATAATGAGCAGTTCTTC
TRBJ2-7 TRBV7-2 TRBD2 14 - CASSSNLAGYEQYF TGTGCCAGCAGCTCCAACCTAGCGGGCTACGAGCAGTACTTC
TRBJ1-1 TRBV11-2 - 14 - CASSLDLRSTEAFF TGTGCCAGCAGCTTAGATCTGAGATCCACTGAAGCTTTCTTT
TRBJ2-1 TRBV9 TRBD1 14 - CASSVTGNWNEQFF TGTGCCAGCAGCGTGACAGGGAATTGGAATGAGCAGTTCTTC
TRBJ2-3 TRBV5-1 TRBD1 14 once CASRGQGATDTQYF TGCGCCAGCAGAGGACAGGGAGCCACAGATACGCAGTATTTT
TRBJ2-7 TRBV7-2 - 14 - CASSWKTESYEQYF TGTGCCAGCAGCTGGAAAACGGAGTCCTACGAGCAGTACTTC
TRBJ1-6 TRBV5-1 - 15 - CASCPGETGNSPLHF TGCGCCAGCTGCCCGGGTGAGACAGGCAATTCACCCCTCCACTTT
TRBJ2-1 TRBV15 TRBD2 17 - CATSRDQAGGGESPEFF TGTGCCACCAGCAGAGATCAGGCGGGCGGGGGGGAGTCTCCGGAGTTCTTC
TRBJ2-7 TRBV4-3 TRBD2 16 - CASSQDVGGSYYEQYF TGCGCCAGCAGCCAAGATGTGGGGGGGAGCTACTACGAGCAGTACTTC
TRBJ1-1 TRBV27 TRBD1 15 - CASSSWAGGQTEAFF TGTGCCAGCAGTTCATGGGCAGGGGGACAAACTGAAGCTTTCTTT
TRBJ1-5 TRBV19 - 15 - CASSSQRASNQPQHF TGTGCCAGTAGCTCTCAGCGGGCAAGCAATCAGCCCCAGCATTTT
TRBJ1-5 TRBV3-1/TRBV3-2 - 16 - CASSHSDSRVNQPQHF TGTGCCAGCAGCCATTCCGACAGCAGAGTCAATCAGCCCCAGCATTTT
TRBJ1-2 TRBV7-8 - 15 - CASRGLVRRGAGYTF TGTGCCAGCAGGGGATTGGTGCGCAGGGGCGCTGGCTACACCTTC
TRBJ1-1 TRBV30 - 14 - CAWSVRQGRIGAFF TGTGCCTGGAGTGTAAGGCAGGGAAGGATTGGAGCTTTCTTT
TRBJ2-7 TRBV9 - 15 - CASSQSGTRVYEQYF TGTGCCAGCAGCCAGAGCGGGACAAGGGTATACGAGCAGTACTTC
TRBJ1-1 TRBV10-1 - 14 - CASSESGGETEAFF TGCGCCAGCAGTGAGTCAGGGGGGGAAACTGAAGCTTTCTTT
TRBJ1-5 TRBV7-8 - 16 few CASSLFRGRGNQPQHF TGTGCCAGCAGCTTATTCCGGGGGAGGGGCAATCAGCCCCAGCATTTT
TRBJ1-2 TRBV7-8 - 15 - CASSWTRDNSNGYTF TGTGCCAGCAGCTGGACCCGGGACAACAGTAATGGCTACACCTTC
TRBJ2-3 TRBV2 TRBD1 14 once CASPGQGVTDTQYF TGTGCCAGCCCGGGACAGGGCGTCACAGATACGCAGTATTTT
TRBJ1-5 TRBV2 TRBD1 16 - CASRDRNPGGDQPQHF TGTGCCAGCAGGGACAGGAATCCCGGGGGGGATCAGCCCCAGCATTTT
TRBJ2-7 TRBV6-5 TRBD2 15 - CASSQTSGISYEQYF TGTGCCAGCAGTCAGACTAGCGGGATCTCCTACGAGCAGTACTTC
TRBJ2-5 TRBV1 - 18 - CTSSQLGVGLADQETQYF TGCACCAGCAGCCAATTGGGTGTCGGGCTAGCGGACCAAGAGACCCAGTACTTC
TRBJ1-1 TRBV5-1 - 14 - CASSFTESNTEAFF TGCGCCAGCAGCTTTACTGAATCGAACACTGAAGCTTTCTTT
TRBJ1-4 TRBV5-6 - 13 - CASSLVGREKLFF TGTGCCAGCAGCTTGGTGGGGCGTGAAAAACTGTTTTTT
TRBJ1-2 TRBV5-1 TRBD1 16 once CASSQGTGRGNYGYTF TGCGCCAGCAGCCAGGGGACAGGGAGAGGCAACTATGGCTACACCTTC
TRBJ2-7 TRBV6-4 TRBD2 16 - CASSILSGSYTYEQYF TGTGCCAGCAGTATCCTTAGCGGGAGTTACACCTACGAGCAGTACTTC
TRBJ2-3 TRBV7-9 - 14 few CASSLGQAGDTQYF TGTGCCAGCAGCTTAGGACAGGCGGGAGATACGCAGTATTTT
TRBJ1-3 TRBV4-2 - 16 once CASSRDSGGSGNTIYF TGTGCCAGCAGCCGGGACTCAGGTGGCTCTGGAAACACCATATATTTT